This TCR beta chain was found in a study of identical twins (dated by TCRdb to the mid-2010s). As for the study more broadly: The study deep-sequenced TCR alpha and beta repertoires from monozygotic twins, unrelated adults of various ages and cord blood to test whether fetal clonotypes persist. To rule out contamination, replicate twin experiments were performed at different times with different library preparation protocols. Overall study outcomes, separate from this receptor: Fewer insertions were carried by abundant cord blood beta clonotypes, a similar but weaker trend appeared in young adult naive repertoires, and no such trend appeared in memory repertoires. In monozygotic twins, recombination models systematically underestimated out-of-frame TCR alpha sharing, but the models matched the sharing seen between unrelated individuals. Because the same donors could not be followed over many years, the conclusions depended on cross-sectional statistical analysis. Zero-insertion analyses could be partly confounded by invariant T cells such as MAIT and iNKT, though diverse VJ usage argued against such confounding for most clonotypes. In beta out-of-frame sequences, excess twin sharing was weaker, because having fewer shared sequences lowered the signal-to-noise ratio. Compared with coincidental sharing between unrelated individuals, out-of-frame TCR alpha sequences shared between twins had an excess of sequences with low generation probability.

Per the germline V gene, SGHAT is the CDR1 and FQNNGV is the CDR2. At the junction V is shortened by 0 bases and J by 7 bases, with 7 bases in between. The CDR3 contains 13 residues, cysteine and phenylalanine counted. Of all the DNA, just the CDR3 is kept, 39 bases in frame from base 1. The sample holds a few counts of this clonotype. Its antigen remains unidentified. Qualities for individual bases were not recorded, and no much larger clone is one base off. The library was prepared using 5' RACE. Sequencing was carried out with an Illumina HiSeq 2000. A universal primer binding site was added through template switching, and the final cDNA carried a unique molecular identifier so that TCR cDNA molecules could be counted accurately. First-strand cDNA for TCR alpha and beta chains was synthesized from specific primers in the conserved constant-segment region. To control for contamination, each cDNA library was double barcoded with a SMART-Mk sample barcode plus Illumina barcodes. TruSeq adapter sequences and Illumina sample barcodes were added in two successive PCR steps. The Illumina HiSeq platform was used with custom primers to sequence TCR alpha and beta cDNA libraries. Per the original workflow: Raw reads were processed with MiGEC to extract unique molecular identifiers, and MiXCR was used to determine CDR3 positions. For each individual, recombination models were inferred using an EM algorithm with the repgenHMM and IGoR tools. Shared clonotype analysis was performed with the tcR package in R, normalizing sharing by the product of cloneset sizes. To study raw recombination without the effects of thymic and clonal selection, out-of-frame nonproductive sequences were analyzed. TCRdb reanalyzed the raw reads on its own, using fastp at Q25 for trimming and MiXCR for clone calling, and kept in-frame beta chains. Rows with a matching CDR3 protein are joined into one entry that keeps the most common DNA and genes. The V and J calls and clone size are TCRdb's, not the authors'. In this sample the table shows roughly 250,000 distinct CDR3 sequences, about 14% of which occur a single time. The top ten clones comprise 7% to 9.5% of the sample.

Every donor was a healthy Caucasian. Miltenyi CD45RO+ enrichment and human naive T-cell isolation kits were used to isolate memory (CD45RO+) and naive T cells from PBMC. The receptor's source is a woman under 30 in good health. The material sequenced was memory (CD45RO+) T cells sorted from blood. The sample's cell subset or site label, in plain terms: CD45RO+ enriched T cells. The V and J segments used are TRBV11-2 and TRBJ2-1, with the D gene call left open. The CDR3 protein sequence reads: CASSLDLNNEQFF. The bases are TGTGCCAGCAGCTTAGATCTGAATAATGAGCAGTTCTTC.